This passage covers 8 T cell receptor beta chains from one sample sequenced in a study of shared clonotypes between healthy human individuals. Sequenced by immunoSEQ multiplex PCR; TCRdb stores in-frame clones only, minus some. This sample has millions of clones, with 80% to 95% found just once. Material for sequencing was naive CD4+ T cells from PBMCs. Subset indicated: CD45RA+ positively selected. The receptors were sampled from a man aged 18 to 35 in good health. Some clones in this sample may be carry-over from other donors' samples.

A single count supports this clone. This sequence joins TRBV14 and TRBJ1-3, with a weak D call TRBD1 (5 bases). Germline V lookup: CDR1 SGHDN, CDR2 FVKESK. The V and J ends lost 0 bases and 0 bases respectively, with 9 bases between them. The CDR3 has 16 amino acids. CDR3 sequence: CASSQDSGPSGNTIYF. CDR3 nucleotide sequence: TGTGCCAGCAGCCAAGATTCGGGACCCTCTGGAAACACCATATATTTT.

The chain couples TRBV7-2 to TRBJ2-7; a weak D match, TRBD1 (5 bases). V was clipped by 1 base and J by 2 bases, with 12 bases between them. The length of the CDR3 is 15 residues. The germline V gene encodes CDR1 SGHTA and CDR2 FQGNSA. For the CDR3, the DNA is TGTGCCAGCAGCTTAGTCGTCATAGGGGCCTACGAGCAGTACTTC. Translating it yields CASSLVVIGAYEQYF.

The rearrangement joins TRBV10-3 to TRBJ1-4; TRBD1 might be the D (6 bases). Trimming left V 4 bases short and J 17 bases short, with 17 bases between. The length of the CDR3 is 12 residues. Germline CDR1 is ENHRY and CDR2 is SYGVKD. CDR3 bases: TGTGCCATCAGTGCACCAGGGGCGGCCATATTTTTT. This gives the protein CAISAPGAAIFF.

Details on this clone: Other DNA sequences in the same sample also yield this CDR3. The V gene is TRBV6-5, the J gene TRBJ1-1; maybe TRBD1 (5 bases). This CDR3 comprises 13 residues. Trimming took off 3 bases at V and 3 bases at J, with 8 bases between the two ends. Germline V lookup: CDR1 MNHEY, CDR2 SVGAGI. The CDR3, as DNA: TGTGCCAGCAGTTATGGAGGGGACACTGAAGCTTTCTTT. It specifies CASSYGGDTEAFF.

The V call is TRBV5-1, the J call TRBJ2-1; D gene unclear. V gave up 4 bases and J gave up 5 bases, with 10 bases separating them. Germline V gene lookup returns CDR1 SGHRS and CDR2 YFSETQ. The CDR3 has 13 amino acids. Written as DNA, the CDR3 is TGCGCCAGCAGCGCGCCACGGGACAATGAGCAGTTCTTC. Translation gives CASSAPRDNEQFF.

In the case of this clone: The germline gene is not matched at one end of the junction; a read error may be the cause. The chain links TRBV2 to TRBJ2-3; D remains unclear. The CDR3 covers 11 residues. CDR1 is SNHLY and CDR2 is FYNNEI in the germline V gene. CDR3 loop: CASCDTDTQYF. In DNA, the CDR3 is TGTGCCAGCTGTGACACAGATACGCAGTATTTT.

The rearrangement joins TRBV7-9 to TRBJ2-5; a weak D match, TRBD2 (7 bases). Looked up from germline, CDR1 is SEHNR and CDR2 is FQNEAQ (reference sequence). V was cut by 1 base and J by 2 bases, with 17 bases left in between. This CDR3 comprises 17 residues. DNA of the CDR3: TGTGCCAGCAGCTTAGTGCACCGGGGGGCCCGACAAGAGACCCAGTACTTC. Its translation is CASSLVHRGARQETQYF.

The genes are TRBV29-1 and TRBJ2-7, with TRBD1 identical over 11 bases. V gave up 6 bases and J gave up 5 bases; unmatched junction bases: 3. The CDR3 spans 12 residues. The germline CDR1 and CDR2 sequences are SQVTM and ANQGSEA. DNA of the CDR3: TGCAGCGTGGGACAGGGGGTCGACGAGCAGTACTTC. Its protein product is CSVGQGVDEQYF.